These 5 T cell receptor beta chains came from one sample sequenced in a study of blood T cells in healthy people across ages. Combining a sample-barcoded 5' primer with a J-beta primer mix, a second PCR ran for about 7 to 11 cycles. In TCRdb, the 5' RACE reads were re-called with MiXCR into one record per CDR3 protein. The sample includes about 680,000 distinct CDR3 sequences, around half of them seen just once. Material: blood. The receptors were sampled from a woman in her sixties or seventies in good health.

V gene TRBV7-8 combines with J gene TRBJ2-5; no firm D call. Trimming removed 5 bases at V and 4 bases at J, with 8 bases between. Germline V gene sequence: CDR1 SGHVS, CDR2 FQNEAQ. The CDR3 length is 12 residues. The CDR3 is CASSKRAETQYF. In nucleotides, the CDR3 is TGTGCCAGCAGCAAAAGGGCAGAGACCCAGTACTTC.

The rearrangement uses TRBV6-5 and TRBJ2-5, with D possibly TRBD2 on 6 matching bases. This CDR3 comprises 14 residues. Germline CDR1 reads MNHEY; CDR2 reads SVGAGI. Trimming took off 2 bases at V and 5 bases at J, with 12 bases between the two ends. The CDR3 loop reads CASSYTSLGETQYF. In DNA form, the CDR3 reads TGTGCCAGCAGTTACACTAGCCTGGGGGAGACCCAGTACTTC.

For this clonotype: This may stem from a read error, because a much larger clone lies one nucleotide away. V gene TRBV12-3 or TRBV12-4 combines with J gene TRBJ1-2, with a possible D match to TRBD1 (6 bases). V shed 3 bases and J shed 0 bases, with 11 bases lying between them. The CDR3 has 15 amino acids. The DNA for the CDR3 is TGTGCCAGCAGTTTGACAGGCCCTACTAACTATGGCTACACCTTC. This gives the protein CASSLTGPTNYGYTF.

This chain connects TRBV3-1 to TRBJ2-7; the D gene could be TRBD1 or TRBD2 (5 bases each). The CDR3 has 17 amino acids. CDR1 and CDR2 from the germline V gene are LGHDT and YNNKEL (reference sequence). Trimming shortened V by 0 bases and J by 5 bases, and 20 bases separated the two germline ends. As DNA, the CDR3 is TGTGCCAGCAGCCAAGATCTGGTGGCAAGAGGGGCCGACGAGCAGTACTTC. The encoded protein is CASSQDLVARGADEQYF.

CDR3 bases: TGTGCCATCAGTGGAAATAAAATCACCTCAAGATACAATGAGCAGTTCTTC. Residues: CAISGNKITSRYNEQFF. V and J are TRBV10-3 and TRBJ2-1; D call uncertain. The CDR3 is 17 amino acids. The ends were cut back, 4 bases at V and 4 bases at J, with 20 bases in the middle. Per germline, CDR1 ENHRY and CDR2 SYGVKD.